This T cell receptor beta chain was profiled in a study of T cells in Graves' hyperthyroidism and ophthalmopathy. On the study more broadly: Once the initial diagnosis was made, peripheral blood was obtained before any treatment. Points from the study as a whole: A model of 13 V-J features distinguished ophthalmopathy from stable hyperthyroidism.

There are 16 residues in the CDR3. V trimming: 6 bases; J trimming: 9 bases; junction bases outside the gene matches: 13. Amplified regions were TCR beta CDR3 sequences from RNA transcripts. First-round RT-PCR of the TCR CDR3 relied on the HTBI primer set. One entry per CDR3 protein, called by TCRdb with MiXCR from the multiplex PCR reads. This sample yields nearly 600,000 distinct CDR3 sequences, of which 14% are seen a single time; about 5.8% belongs to the top ten. In this sample, this clonotype turned up many times. Its antigen is not identified. Among the patients, aged 18 to 65, hyperthyroidism was newly diagnosed and had lasted under 2 months. PBMCs were obtained from 9.5 to 10 ml fresh peripheral blood.

The chain carries TRBV12-3 or TRBV12-4 and TRBJ2-5; the match to TRBD2 covers 13 bases. Sequencing was performed on blood. The origin of this receptor is a woman aged 30 to 39 with Graves' hyperthyroidism that later progressed to Graves' ophthalmopathy. CDR3 loop: CASSYTSGRARDAQYF. As DNA, the CDR3 is TGTGCCAGCAGCTATACTAGCGGGAGGGCGCGAGATGCCCAGTACTTC.